This T cell receptor (beta chain) was captured by sequencing in a study of identical twins. Broader study findings: Twin-shared out-of-frame alpha sequences were enriched for low generation probability. Findings depended on cross-sectional statistics rather than tracking the same donors. Invariant cells of the MAIT and iNKT types might have partly distorted the zero-insertion analyses.

V dropped 5 bases and J dropped 16; count of bases not matched to a gene: 10. The CDR3 length is 12 residues. Many counts were recorded for this clonotype. Its target is not known. TCRdb passed the 5' RACE reads through MiXCR, listing each CDR3 protein once. The sample gives 1.5 million to 2 million distinct CDR3 sequences, around 29% of which show up once; 0.25% to 0.3% is in the top ten. This sequence originates from a newborn girl in good health. Sequencing input: cord blood. The V gene is TRBV12-3 or TRBV12-4, the J gene TRBJ1-4, with 7 bases matching TRBD1. The CDR3 nucleotides read TGTGCCAGCAGTCTCCCGACAGGGCGGGAGTTTTTT. Its protein product is CASSLPTGREFF.